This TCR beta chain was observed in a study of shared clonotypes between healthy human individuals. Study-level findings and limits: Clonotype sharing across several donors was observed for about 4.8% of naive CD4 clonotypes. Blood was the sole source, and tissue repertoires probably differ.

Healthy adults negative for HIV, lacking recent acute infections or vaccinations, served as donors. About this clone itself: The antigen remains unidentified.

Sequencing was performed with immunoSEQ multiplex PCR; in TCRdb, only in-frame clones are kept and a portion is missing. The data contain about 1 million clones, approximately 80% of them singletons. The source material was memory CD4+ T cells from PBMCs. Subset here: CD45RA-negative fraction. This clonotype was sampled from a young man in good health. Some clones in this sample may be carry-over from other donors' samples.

The DNA for the CDR3 is TGTGCCAGCAGAGACCCCCCGACGGGGGGACAGCATTTT. Its translation: CASRDPPTGGQHF. This chain joins TRBV6-1 and TRBJ1-5, with a tentative D call TRBD1 (5 bases). Looked up from germline, CDR1 is MNHNS and CDR2 is SASEGT. Trimming left V 6 bases short and J 13 bases short, with 19 bases between. The CDR3 length is 13 residues.